This TCR beta chain was identified during a study of monozygotic twins with inflammatory bowel disease. Findings and caveats of the study: A reduction in TCRbeta diversity (inverse Simpson) was seen in IBD patients relative to healthy co-twins.

TCRdb reprocessed the 5' RACE reads, with one entry per CDR3 protein and no DNA. Here the sample table reports approximately 140,000 distinct CDR3 sequences. No T cells were sorted before total RNA was taken from whole blood. Concerning this clonotype: Its specificity is unknown.

This CDR3 comprises 14 residues. The germline V gene encodes CDR1 SGHRS and CDR2 YFSETQ. This sequence was found in a human donor with ulcerative colitis or Crohn's disease, or a healthy co-twin of an affected twin (not recorded which). The chain recombines TRBV5-1 with TRBJ2-5. The sample comprised blood. The CDR3 region is CASSLSQGEETQYF.